A single sample is the source of the 23 T cell receptor beta chains below, sequenced in a study of T cells after yellow fever vaccination. TCRdb reprocessed the 5' RACE reads with MiXCR, giving one entry per CDR3 protein. The sample has hundreds of thousands of distinct CDR3 sequences, 10% to 15% seen once. The sequencing here drew on PBMCs, taken on the day of the yellow fever booster vaccination. These receptors all come from a man aged 25 to 45 who received the YFV17D yellow fever vaccine.

CDR3 nucleotides: TGTGCCAGCAGCTCGGATTTGTCCTACAATGAGCAGTTCTTC. Translation: CASSSDLSYNEQFF. The V gene is TRBV7-6, the J gene TRBJ2-1; no definite D call. The CDR3 runs to 14 residues. The germline V gene has CDR1 SGHVS and CDR2 FNYEAQ. With 4 bases removed from V and 1 base from J, the gap between germline ends came to 8 bases.

This clonotype was picked up many times. The rearrangement links TRBV7-2 to TRBJ2-1; no reliable D call. Germline assignment: CDR1 SGHTA and CDR2 FQGNSA. Trimming took off 2 bases at V and 3 bases at J, with 5 bases between the two ends. This CDR3 comprises 13 residues. CDR3 coding DNA: TGTGCCAGCAGCTTAAACGACTACAATGAGCAGTTCTTC. It specifies CASSLNDYNEQFF. The full variable domain, in which reference TRBV7-2 and TRBJ2-1 provide the parts outside the CDR3, is GAGVSQSPSNKVTEKGKDVELRCDPISGHTALYWYRQSLGQGLEFLIYFQGNSAPDKSGLPSDRFSAERTGGSVSTLTIQRTQQEDSAVYLCASSLNDYNEQFFGPGTRLTVL.

The rearrangement links TRBV12-5 to TRBJ2-3, with TRBD2 matching over 9 bases. J lost 3 bases, V lost 5 bases, and 3 bases had no gene match. The CDR3 length is 14 residues. Germline V gene data show CDR1 as LGHNT and CDR2 as FRNRAP. The CDR3 loop reads CASGNSGGTDTQYF. Here the CDR3 DNA reads TGTGCTAGTGGTAATAGCGGGGGAACAGATACGCAGTATTTT.

The chain couples TRBV9 to TRBJ2-1; TRBD1 aligns across 9 bases. The CDR3 is made up of 15 amino acids. Germline trimming cut 3 bases from V and 7 bases from J; bases unmatched to any gene: 8. Germline lookup yields CDR1 SGDLS and CDR2 YYNGEE. The CDR3 region is CASSALQGAGNEQFF. For the CDR3, the DNA is TGTGCCAGCAGCGCTCTACAGGGGGCAGGTAATGAGCAGTTCTTC.

The CDR3 here is CASSLTGETEAFF. In nucleotides, the CDR3 is TGTGCCAGCAGCCTGACAGGAGAGACTGAAGCTTTCTTT. The chain links TRBV3-1 to TRBJ1-1; the D gene is possibly TRBD1 (6 bases). CDR1 is LGHDT and CDR2 is YNNKEL in the germline V gene (reference sequence). This CDR3 region has 13 residues. V was cut by 4 bases and J by 5 bases, with 11 bases left in between.

This clonotype was counted only a few times. V is TRBV4-1 and J is TRBJ1-2; 9 nucleotides align to TRBD1. Germline lookup yields CDR1 MGHRA and CDR2 YSYEKL. V trimming: 2 bases; J trimming: 7 bases; junction bases outside the gene matches: 5. CDR3 length equals 14 residues. The CDR3 spells CASSQLQGAGGYTF. Here the CDR3 DNA reads TGCGCCAGCAGCCAACTACAGGGGGCGGGTGGCTACACCTTC.

The gene calls are TRBV6-1 and TRBJ2-3; the D is unclear. Germline V gives CDR1 MNHNS, CDR2 SASEGT. The CDR3 totals 15 residues. V lost 6 bases and J lost 0, with 13 bases in between. The CDR3 nucleotides are TGTGCCAGCAGATTGACAACTGCTAGCACAGATACGCAGTATTTT. It specifies CASRLTTASTDTQYF.

Only one count was recorded for this clonotype. The chain joins TRBV10-3 to TRBJ2-3; 8 bases align to TRBD2. V lost 8 bases, J lost 6 bases, and 16 bases stayed unmatched. The germline V gene encodes CDR1 ENHRY and CDR2 SYGVKD. This CDR3 is built from 16 residues. The CDR3 region has the DNA TGTGCCATCCTGCGGGAGGACCCTACCTATAGTGATACGCAGTATTTT. Translation gives CAILREDPTYSDTQYF.

J is TRBJ2-7 and V is TRBV23-1, with a tentative D call TRBD2 (6 bases). TRBV23-1 has ORF status, its function being uncertain. The CDR3 spans 17 residues. The V gene lost 4 bases and the J gene lost 4 bases, with 23 bases spanning the gap. The CDR3 region is CASSPGHWTRGGYEQYF. The CDR3 DNA follows: TGCGCCAGCAGTCCTGGGCACTGGACCCGGGGAGGATACGAGCAGTACTTC.

The chain joins TRBV15 to TRBJ2-7, with D tentatively TRBD1 or TRBD2 (5 bases each). V was clipped by 2 bases and J by 3 bases, with 17 bases between them. The germline V gene encodes CDR1 LNHNV and CDR2 YYDKDF (reference sequence). This CDR3 is 16 amino acids long. The CDR3 DNA sequence: TGTGCCACCAGCAGATCGGGACCGGATTTCAGCTACGAGCAGTACTTC. This translates into CATSRSGPDFSYEQYF.

The chain employs TRBV12-3 or TRBV12-4 and TRBJ1-1; 10 nucleotides line up with TRBD1. V lost 6 bases, J lost 13 bases, and 11 bases stayed unmatched. The length of the CDR3 is 13 residues. The CDR3, as DNA: TGTGCCAGCAGAACAACCGGGACAGGGGACGGTTTCTTT. Translated, it gives CASRTTGTGDGFF.

This clonotype was detected only a few times. The chain is built from TRBV3-1 and TRBJ2-1; possibly TRBD1 for D (5 bases). Germline V gene sequence: CDR1 LGHDT, CDR2 YNNKEL (reference sequence). V was trimmed by 7 bases and J by 6 bases, leaving 19 bases between them. The CDR3 runs 15 residues. CDR3 DNA sequence: TGTGCCAGCAAAAACCAGGGTAGTGGGATCAATGAGCAGTTCTTC. Residues: CASKNQGSGINEQFF.

This clonotype was observed a few times. The CDR3 sequence is CASSSRPGQGNSPLHF. For the CDR3, the DNA is TGTGCCAGCAGCTCCCGGCCGGGACAGGGGAATTCACCCCTCCACTTT. This chain connects TRBV5-4 to TRBJ1-6, with 10 bases identical to TRBD1. There are 16 residues in the CDR3. Looked up from germline, CDR1 is SGHNT and CDR2 is YYREEE (reference sequence). With V trimmed by 3 bases and J by 7 bases, 7 bases remained unmatched.

The chain joins TRBV4-3 to TRBJ1-1, with D perhaps matching TRBD1 (5 bases). The germline CDR1 and CDR2 sequences are LGHNA and YSLEER. The CDR3 contains 16 residues. V gave up 2 bases and J gave up 6 bases, with 19 bases separating them. The CDR3 DNA follows: TGCGCCAGCAGCCAAACTCTCAGGGACGGGGCCCCTGAAGCTTTCTTT. Translating it yields CASSQTLRDGAPEAFF.

This sequence joins TRBV11-2 and TRBJ2-6; D is possibly TRBD2 (5 bases). Germline CDR1 reads SGHAT; CDR2 reads FQNNGV. CDR3 length: 18 residues. The V gene lost 6 bases and the J gene lost 0 bases, with 18 bases spanning the gap. CDR3 DNA: TGTGCCAGCAGAATGGTGGGCACGGGGATCTCTGGGGCCAACGTCCTGACTTTC. Protein: CASRMVGTGISGANVLTF.

The chain is built from TRBV6-5 and TRBJ2-7; 7 bases fit TRBD1. The CDR3 runs to 15 residues. Trimming took 4 bases from V and 2 from J; bases not matched to a gene: 8. Germline V gene data show CDR1 as MNHEY and CDR2 as SVGAGI. CDR3 sequence (DNA): TGTGCCAGCAGTTTCCGGGGCAGGGGGACCTACGAGCAGTACTTC. Protein sequence: CASSFRGRGTYEQYF.

The chain carries TRBV28 and TRBJ2-7, with D tentatively TRBD1 or TRBD2 (5 bases each). The CDR3 extends over 13 amino acids. The germline gives CDR1 MDHEN, CDR2 SYDVKM. V gave up 7 bases and J gave up 0 bases, with 10 bases separating them. In DNA, the CDR3 is TGTGCCAGCACCGGGACGGACTCCTACGAGCAGTACTTC. It encodes CASTGTDSYEQYF.

This clonotype was seen a handful of times. The V and J genes are TRBV7-6 and TRBJ2-7; D is unresolved. The V end lost 1 base, the J end lost 0 bases, and 10 bases lay between the germline ends. The CDR3 sequence is 15 residues long. The germline V gene encodes CDR1 SGHVS and CDR2 FNYEAQ. This CDR3 is CASSLGSQASYEQYF. CDR3 DNA: TGTGCCAGCAGCTTAGGCAGTCAGGCCTCCTACGAGCAGTACTTC.

The chain recombines TRBV28 with TRBJ2-7, with D tentatively TRBD1 (7 bases). V dropped 5 bases and J dropped 7 bases, with 15 bases sitting between them. Germline CDR1 is MDHEN and CDR2 is SYDVKM. The CDR3 covers 13 residues. CDR3: CASSQGGLGEQYF. The CDR3, as DNA: TGTGCCAGCAGTCAGGGGGGCCTAGGTGAGCAGTACTTC.

This clonotype was detected a few times. J is TRBJ2-2 and V is TRBV20-1; TRBD2 matches 11 bases. Looked up from germline, CDR1 is DFQATT and CDR2 is SNEGSKA (reference sequence). J was trimmed by 6 bases and V by 4 bases; bases with no gene match: 4. This CDR3 comprises 14 residues. Written as DNA, the CDR3 is TGCAGTGCTACGCTAGCGGGAGGATCCGGGGAGCTGTTTTTT. Protein product: CSATLAGGSGELFF.

The rearrangement joins TRBV4-3 to TRBJ2-7; no clear D gene. Per the germline V gene, CDR1 is LGHNA and CDR2 is YSLEER. V was trimmed by 4 bases and J by 4 bases, leaving 17 bases between them. This CDR3 contains 15 residues. CDR3 sequence reads: CASSPTDNPLYEQYF. The CDR3, as DNA: TGCGCCAGCAGCCCAACCGACAACCCCCTATACGAGCAGTACTTC.

The rearrangement joins TRBV6-1 to TRBJ2-1; D possibly matches TRBD1 or TRBD2 (5 bases each). CDR3 length: 15 amino acids. The V gene's germline CDR1 is MNHNS and CDR2 SASEGT. V lost 6 bases, J lost 2 bases, and 14 bases lay in between. Written as DNA, the CDR3 is TGTGCCAGCAGCGGCCGGGACGGCCCCTACAATGAGCAGTTCTTC. This codes for CASSGRDGPYNEQFF.

This clonotype was picked up a small number of times. CDR3 amino acids: CASRVHRAGSYEQYF. CDR3 bases: TGTGCCAGCAGAGTACACAGGGCCGGCTCCTACGAGCAGTACTTC. The J gene is TRBJ2-7, the V gene TRBV28, with D perhaps matching TRBD1 (6 bases). The V gene lost 6 bases and the J gene lost 0 bases, with 15 bases spanning the gap. The germline V gene encodes CDR1 MDHEN and CDR2 SYDVKM. The CDR3 has 15 residues.